This TCR beta chain was retrieved from a study of shared T cell receptors in the human thymus. This table comes from immunoSEQ multiplex PCR, and its TCRdb copy is limited to in-frame clones, with some not included. The table lists roughly 500,000 clones, around 78% of them singletons. The CDR3 consists of 15 residues. V shed 5 bases and J shed 0 bases, with 14 bases lying between them. Germline values: CDR1 SEHNR, CDR2 FQNEAQ (reference sequence). This clone has a single count. These data also formed part of another study, on human thymus T cells. Turning to that study: Resections that were taken during corrective heart surgery supplied the thymus tissue. Thymic and blood repertoires seemed to favor certain V and J genes. Unrelated individuals reportedly shared highly overlapping thymic TCR repertoires.

The source is a boy younger than two with a congenital heart defect. The J gene is TRBJ2-7, the V gene TRBV7-9, with D perhaps matching TRBD1 (6 bases). Sample: thymocytes. CDR3 sequence: CASSPGQISSYEQYF. The CDR3, as DNA: TGTGCCAGCAGCCCCGGACAGATAAGCTCCTACGAGCAGTACTTC.